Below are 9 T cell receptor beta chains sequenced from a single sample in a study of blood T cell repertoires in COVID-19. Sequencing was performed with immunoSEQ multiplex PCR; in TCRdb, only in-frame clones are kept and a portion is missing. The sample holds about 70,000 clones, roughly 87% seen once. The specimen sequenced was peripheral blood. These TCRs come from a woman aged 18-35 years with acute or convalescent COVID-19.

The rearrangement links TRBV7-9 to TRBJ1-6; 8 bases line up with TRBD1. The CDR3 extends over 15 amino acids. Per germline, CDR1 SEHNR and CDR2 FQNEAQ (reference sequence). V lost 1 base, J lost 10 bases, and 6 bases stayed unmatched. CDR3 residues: CASSLVSGGHSPLHF. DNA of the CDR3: TGTGCCAGCAGCTTAGTTTCAGGGGGCCACTCACCCCTCCACTTT.

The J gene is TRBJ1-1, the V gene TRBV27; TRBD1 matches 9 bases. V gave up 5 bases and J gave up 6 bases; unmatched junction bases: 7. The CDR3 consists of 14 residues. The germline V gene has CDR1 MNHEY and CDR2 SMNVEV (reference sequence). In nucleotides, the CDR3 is TGTGCCAGCAGTGCCCGGACAGGGGCGTCTGAAGCTTTCTTT. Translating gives CASSARTGASEAFF.

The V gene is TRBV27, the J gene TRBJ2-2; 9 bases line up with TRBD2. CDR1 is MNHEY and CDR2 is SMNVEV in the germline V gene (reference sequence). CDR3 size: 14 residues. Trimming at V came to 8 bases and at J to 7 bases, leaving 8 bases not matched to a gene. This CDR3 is CASGAGGPRGELFF. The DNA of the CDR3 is TGTGCCAGCGGGGCGGGGGGGCCGCGCGGGGAGCTGTTTTTT.

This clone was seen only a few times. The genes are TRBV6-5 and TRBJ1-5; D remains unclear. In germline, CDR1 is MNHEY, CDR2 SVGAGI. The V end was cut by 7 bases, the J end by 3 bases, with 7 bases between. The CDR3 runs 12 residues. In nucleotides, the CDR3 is TGTGCCAGCAATTCGGTCAATCAGCCCCAGCATTTT. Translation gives CASNSVNQPQHF.

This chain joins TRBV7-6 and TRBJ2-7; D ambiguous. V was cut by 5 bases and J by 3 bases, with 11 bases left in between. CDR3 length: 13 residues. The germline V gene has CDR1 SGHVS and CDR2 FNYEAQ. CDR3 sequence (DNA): TGTGCCAGCAGCCTGCGGCAGAACTACGAGCAGTACTTC. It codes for CASSLRQNYEQYF.

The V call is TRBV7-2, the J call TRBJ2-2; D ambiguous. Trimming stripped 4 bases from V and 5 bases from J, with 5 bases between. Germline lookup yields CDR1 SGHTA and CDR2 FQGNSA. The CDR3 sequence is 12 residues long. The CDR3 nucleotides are TGTGCCAGCAGCTCACAAACCGGGGAGCTGTTTTTT. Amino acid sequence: CASSSQTGELFF.

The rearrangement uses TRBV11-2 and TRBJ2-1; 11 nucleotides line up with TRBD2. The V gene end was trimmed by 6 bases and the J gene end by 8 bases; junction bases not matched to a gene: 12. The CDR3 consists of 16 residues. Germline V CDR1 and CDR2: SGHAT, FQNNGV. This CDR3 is CASSQRLAGQVDEQFF. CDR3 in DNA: TGTGCCAGCAGTCAACGACTAGCGGGACAGGTAGATGAGCAGTTCTTC. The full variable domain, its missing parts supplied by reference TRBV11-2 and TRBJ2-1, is EAGVAQSPRYKIIEKRQSVAFWCNPISGHATLYWYQQILGQGPKLLIQFQNNGVVDDSQLPKDRFSAERLKGVDSTLKIQPAKLEDSAVYLCASSQRLAGQVDEQFFGPGTRLTVL.

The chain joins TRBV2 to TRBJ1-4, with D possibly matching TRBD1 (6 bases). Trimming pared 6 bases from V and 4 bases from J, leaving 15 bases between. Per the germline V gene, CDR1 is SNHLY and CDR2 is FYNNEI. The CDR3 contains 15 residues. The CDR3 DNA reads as TGTGCCAGCAGCCCCTGGACAGAGTATAATGAAAAACTGTTTTTT. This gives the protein CASSPWTEYNEKLFF.

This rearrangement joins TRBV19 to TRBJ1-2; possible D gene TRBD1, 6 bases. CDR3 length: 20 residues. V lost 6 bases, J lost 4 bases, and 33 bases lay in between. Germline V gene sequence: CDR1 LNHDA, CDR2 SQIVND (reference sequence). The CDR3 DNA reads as TGTGCCAGTAGCCTCCCACCTAGGCGACAGGCACTAACTATGGGCTATGGCTACACCTTC. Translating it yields CASSLPPRRQALTMGYGYTF.